This TCR beta chain appears in the sequencing data of a study of shared clonotypes between healthy human individuals. CDR3 length: 15 residues. The V segment lost 0 bases and the J segment 7 bases; nucleotides outside the gene matches: 10. Germline V gene sequence: CDR1 SGHRS, CDR2 YFSETQ. TCRdb's table, derived via immunoSEQ multiplex PCR, lists solely in-frame clones and lacks some. Of 1.6 million or so clones in the sample, about 98.5% were seen once. As for this clone: The target antigen is unknown.

Study-wide points: Naive subsets, compared against memory subsets, generally had larger estimated richness values.

Sequencing input: naive CD4+ T cells sorted from blood. This sample's subset: CD45RA+ positively selected. The receptor comes from a man aged 30 to 39 in good health. This chain links TRBV5-1 with TRBJ2-7, with TRBD2 matching 7 bases. The CDR3 DNA follows: TGCGCCAGCAGCTTGGCGGTGCGGGAGAGAAAAGAGCAGTACTTC. It is translated as CASSLAVRERKEQYF.